The source of this TCR beta chain is a study of technical replicates of blood from several donors. Only in-frame clones appear in the TCRdb table, and some are missing; sequencing was by immunoSEQ multiplex PCR. This repertoire shows about 56,000 clones, nearly 95% found once; its top ten account for about 3%. CDR3 size: 16 residues. With V trimmed by 6 bases and J by 3 bases, 10 bases remained unmatched. CDR1 and CDR2 from the germline V gene are SGHRS and YFSETQ. Material: PBMCs. This clonotype was obtained from a human donor in good health. Some clones in this sample may be carry-over from other donors' samples. The genes are TRBV5-1 and TRBJ2-2; 8 nucleotides match TRBD1. Here the CDR3 reads CASTMTGTGYTGELFF. In DNA, the CDR3 is TGCGCCAGCACAATGACCGGGACAGGCTACACCGGGGAGCTGTTTTTT. Together with reference TRBV5-1 and TRBJ2-2, the CDR3 gives the full variable domain: KAGVTQTPRYLIKTRGQQVTLSCSPISGHRSVSWYQQTPGQGLQFLFEYFSETQRNKGNFPGRFSGRQFSNSRSEMNVSTLELGDSALYLCASTMTGTGYTGELFFGEGSRLTVL.